These 2 T cell receptor beta chains share one sample of origin, sequenced in a study of cytomegalovirus exposure and HLA in healthy donors (dated by TCRdb to about 2017). Library construction relied on the immunoSEQ multiplex PCR assay. The multiplex PCR relied on a mix of 60 forward primers for TCR Vbeta segments and 13 reverse primers for TCR Jbeta segments. TCRdb mirrors the immuneACCESS table, restricted to in-frame sequences. Some clones are absent from its copies; in checked studies, under half trace to an unresolved V gene, and the reason for the others is unknown. The sample contains 95,000 to 150,000 clones, roughly four fifths of them found a single time. The ten largest clones represent approximately 1.8% of the sample. The specimen sequenced was PBMCs. These receptors were collected from a man aged 35 to 55 in good health and CMV-seronegative.

To note about this clone: Relative to the germline gene, one junction end is altered; a read error may explain this. The rearrangement links TRBV7-8 to TRBJ2-6; a possible D gene is TRBD1 (6 bases). The CDR3 runs 17 residues. Germline CDR1 reads SGHVS; CDR2 reads FQNEAQ. The CDR3 bases are TGTGCCAGCAACCCCCCCTATATGGGGGCTGGGGCCAACGGCCTGACTTTC. This encodes CASNPPYMGAGANGLTF.

The rearrangement joins TRBV5-1 to TRBJ2-2, with D unclear. There are 13 residues in the CDR3. Germline-derived CDR1 and CDR2 are SGHRS and YFSETQ. V lost 4 bases to trimming and J lost 8 bases, with 12 bases between them. CDR3 protein: CASSPDGLGELFF. The CDR3 nucleotides read TGCGCCAGCAGCCCCGACGGGTTGGGGGAGCTGTTTTTT.